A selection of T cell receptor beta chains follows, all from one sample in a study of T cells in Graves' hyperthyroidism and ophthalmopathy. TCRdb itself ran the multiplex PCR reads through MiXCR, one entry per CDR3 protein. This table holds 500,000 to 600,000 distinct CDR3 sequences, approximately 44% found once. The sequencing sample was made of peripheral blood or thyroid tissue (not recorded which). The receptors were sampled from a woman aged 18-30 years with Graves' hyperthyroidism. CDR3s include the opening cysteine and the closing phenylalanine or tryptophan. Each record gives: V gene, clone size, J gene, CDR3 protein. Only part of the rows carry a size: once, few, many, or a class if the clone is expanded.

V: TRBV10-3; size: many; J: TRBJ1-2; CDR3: CAISESTKGYGYTF
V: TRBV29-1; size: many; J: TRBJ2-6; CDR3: CSVEARPDRAGANVLTF
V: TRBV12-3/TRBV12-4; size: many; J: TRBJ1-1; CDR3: CASSFPGNTEAFF
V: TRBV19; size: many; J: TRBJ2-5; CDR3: CASTPTGYRETQYF
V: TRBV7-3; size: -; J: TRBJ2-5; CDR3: CASSQDPGRPRETQYF
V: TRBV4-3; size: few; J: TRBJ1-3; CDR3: CASSQARWNSGNTIYF
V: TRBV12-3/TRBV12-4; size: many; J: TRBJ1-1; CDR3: CASSPGSGGTEAFF
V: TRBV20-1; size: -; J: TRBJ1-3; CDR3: CSARDFSGNTICF
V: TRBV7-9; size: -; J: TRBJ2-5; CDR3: CASSKEAYQETQYF
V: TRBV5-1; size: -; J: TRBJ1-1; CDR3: CASSFGATEAFF
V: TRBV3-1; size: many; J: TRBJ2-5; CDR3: CASSPDMYQETQYF
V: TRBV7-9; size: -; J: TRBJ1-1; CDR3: CASSLPTSGVNTNTEAFF
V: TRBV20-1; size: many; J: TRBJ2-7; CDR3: CSARDRGRGAYEQYF
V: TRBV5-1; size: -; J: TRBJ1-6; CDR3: CASSQGDRTNSPLHF
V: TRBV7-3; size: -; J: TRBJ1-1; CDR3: CASSSDSGENTEAFF
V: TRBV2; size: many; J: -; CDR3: CASSVNAVDDTQYF
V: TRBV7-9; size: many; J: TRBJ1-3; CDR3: CASSLGSGNTIYF
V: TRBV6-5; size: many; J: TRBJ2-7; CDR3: CASRLLAVAYEQYF
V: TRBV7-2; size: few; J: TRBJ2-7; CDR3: CASSRQGVHEQYF
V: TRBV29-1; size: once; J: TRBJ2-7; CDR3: CSVDLWGSDEQYF
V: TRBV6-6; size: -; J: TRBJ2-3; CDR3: CASNEGGPTDTQYF
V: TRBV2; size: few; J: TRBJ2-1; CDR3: CASSVEILGGRSYNEQFF
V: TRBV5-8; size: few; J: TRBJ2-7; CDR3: CASSFDFSGAYEQYF
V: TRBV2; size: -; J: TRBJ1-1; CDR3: CASSKDRRDTEAFF
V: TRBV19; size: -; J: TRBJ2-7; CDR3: CASTPRLYDYEQYF
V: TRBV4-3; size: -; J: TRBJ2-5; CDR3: CASSHTDWGETQYF
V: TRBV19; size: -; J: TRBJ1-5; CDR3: CASSRDRFLRNQPQHF
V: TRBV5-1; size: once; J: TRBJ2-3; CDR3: CASSLAVLSDSTDTQYF
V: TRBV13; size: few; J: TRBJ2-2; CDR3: CASSLISGSSNTGELFF
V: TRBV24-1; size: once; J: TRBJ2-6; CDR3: CATSDSVRDTGANVLTF
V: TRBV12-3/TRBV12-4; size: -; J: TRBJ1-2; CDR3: CASSLARLGTNYGYTF
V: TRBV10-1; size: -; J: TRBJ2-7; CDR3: CASSENAGQKEQYF
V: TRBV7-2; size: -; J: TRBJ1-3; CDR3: CASSYVGTGNTIYF
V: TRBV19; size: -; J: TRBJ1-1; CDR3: CASSRDRAYTEAFF
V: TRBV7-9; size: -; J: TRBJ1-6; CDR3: CASSGTEGGNSPLHF
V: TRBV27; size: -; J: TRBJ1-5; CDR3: CASSLGTTSNQPQHF
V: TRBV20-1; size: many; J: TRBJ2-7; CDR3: CSAREWGQGYEQYF
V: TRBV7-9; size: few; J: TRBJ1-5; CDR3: CASSERQGQETQHF
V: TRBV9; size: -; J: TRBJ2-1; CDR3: CASSTSAGGPGEQFF
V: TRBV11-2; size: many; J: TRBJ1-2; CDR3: CASSLSHSYGYTF
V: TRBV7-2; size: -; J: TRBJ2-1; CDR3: CASSLWSGRADYYNEQFF
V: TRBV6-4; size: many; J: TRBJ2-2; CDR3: CASSDSSGTGELFF
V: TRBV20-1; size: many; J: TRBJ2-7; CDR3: CSAARIGGAYEQYF
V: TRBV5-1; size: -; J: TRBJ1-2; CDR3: CASSFGGGETF
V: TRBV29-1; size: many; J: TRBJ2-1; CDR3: CSVARVDNEQFF
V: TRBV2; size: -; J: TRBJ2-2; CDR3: CASTEDRAAELFF
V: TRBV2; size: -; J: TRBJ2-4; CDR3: CASIGGSGAKNIQYF
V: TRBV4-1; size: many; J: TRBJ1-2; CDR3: CASSQEENQNYGYTF
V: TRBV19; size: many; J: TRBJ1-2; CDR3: CASSIGGRGYTF
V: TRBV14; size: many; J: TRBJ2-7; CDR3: CASSQARNEQYF
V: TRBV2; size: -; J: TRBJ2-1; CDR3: CASSSRQGNNEQFF
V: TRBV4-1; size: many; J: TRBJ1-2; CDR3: CASSQGPLNNYGYTF
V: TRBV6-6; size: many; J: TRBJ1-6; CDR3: CASSSTEDNNSPLHF
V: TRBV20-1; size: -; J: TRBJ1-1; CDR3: CSARDSPGNTEAFF
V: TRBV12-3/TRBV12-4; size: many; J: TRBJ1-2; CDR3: CASGRRGTVEDYGYTF
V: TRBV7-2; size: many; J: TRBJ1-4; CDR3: CASSLQGVTNEKLFF
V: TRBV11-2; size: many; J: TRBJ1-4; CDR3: CASSLSGRGRTNEKLFF
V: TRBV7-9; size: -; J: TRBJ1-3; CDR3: CASSLAGGGNTIYF